This TCR beta chain was captured by sequencing in a study of T cell responses to AZD1222 COVID-19 vaccine. Study in general: Pooling was applied to second doses at about 4 or about 12 weeks.

The repertoire was sequenced with immunoSEQ multiplex PCR; TCRdb's copy has only in-frame clones and lacks some. The table records over 100,000 clones, about nine tenths of them present only once. Study-wide results and limits: The study identified only five to seven AZD1222 recipients as seropositive at baseline.

Trimming pared 2 bases from V and 2 bases from J, leaving 6 bases between. Germline values: CDR1 MDHEN, CDR2 SYDVKM. The CDR3 length is 13 residues. Notes on this clone: Antigen specificity is unknown.

The V and J genes are TRBV28 and TRBJ1-2, with a weak D call TRBD1 (5 bases). This TCR derives from an adult in good health. The source was peripheral blood, collected on day 0 of AZD1222 vaccination. CDR3 sequence (DNA): TGTGCCAGCAGTTTAGCAGGGAACTATGGCTACACCTTC. This codes for CASSLAGNYGYTF.